This T cell receptor (beta chain) was sequenced during a study of blood T cell repertoires in COVID-19. About the research overall: Spain, Italy and the United States supplied samples that represented acute and convalescent COVID-19.

Some clones are missing from TCRdb's copy, which holds only in-frame ones; the method was immunoSEQ multiplex PCR. The data hold tens of thousands of clones, with roughly 76% observed a single time. V was pared by 5 bases and J by 8 bases, with 6 bases of the junction left unmatched. The length of the CDR3 is 13 residues. This chain connects TRBV12-3 or TRBV12-4 to TRBJ2-5; 9 nucleotides agree with TRBD2. The sample taken for sequencing was peripheral blood. The receptor's source is a man between 65 and 85 years old with active or convalescent COVID-19. CDR3: CASSNLAGRTQYF. CDR3 in DNA: TGTGCCAGCAGTAATCTAGCGGGGAGAACCCAGTACTTC.